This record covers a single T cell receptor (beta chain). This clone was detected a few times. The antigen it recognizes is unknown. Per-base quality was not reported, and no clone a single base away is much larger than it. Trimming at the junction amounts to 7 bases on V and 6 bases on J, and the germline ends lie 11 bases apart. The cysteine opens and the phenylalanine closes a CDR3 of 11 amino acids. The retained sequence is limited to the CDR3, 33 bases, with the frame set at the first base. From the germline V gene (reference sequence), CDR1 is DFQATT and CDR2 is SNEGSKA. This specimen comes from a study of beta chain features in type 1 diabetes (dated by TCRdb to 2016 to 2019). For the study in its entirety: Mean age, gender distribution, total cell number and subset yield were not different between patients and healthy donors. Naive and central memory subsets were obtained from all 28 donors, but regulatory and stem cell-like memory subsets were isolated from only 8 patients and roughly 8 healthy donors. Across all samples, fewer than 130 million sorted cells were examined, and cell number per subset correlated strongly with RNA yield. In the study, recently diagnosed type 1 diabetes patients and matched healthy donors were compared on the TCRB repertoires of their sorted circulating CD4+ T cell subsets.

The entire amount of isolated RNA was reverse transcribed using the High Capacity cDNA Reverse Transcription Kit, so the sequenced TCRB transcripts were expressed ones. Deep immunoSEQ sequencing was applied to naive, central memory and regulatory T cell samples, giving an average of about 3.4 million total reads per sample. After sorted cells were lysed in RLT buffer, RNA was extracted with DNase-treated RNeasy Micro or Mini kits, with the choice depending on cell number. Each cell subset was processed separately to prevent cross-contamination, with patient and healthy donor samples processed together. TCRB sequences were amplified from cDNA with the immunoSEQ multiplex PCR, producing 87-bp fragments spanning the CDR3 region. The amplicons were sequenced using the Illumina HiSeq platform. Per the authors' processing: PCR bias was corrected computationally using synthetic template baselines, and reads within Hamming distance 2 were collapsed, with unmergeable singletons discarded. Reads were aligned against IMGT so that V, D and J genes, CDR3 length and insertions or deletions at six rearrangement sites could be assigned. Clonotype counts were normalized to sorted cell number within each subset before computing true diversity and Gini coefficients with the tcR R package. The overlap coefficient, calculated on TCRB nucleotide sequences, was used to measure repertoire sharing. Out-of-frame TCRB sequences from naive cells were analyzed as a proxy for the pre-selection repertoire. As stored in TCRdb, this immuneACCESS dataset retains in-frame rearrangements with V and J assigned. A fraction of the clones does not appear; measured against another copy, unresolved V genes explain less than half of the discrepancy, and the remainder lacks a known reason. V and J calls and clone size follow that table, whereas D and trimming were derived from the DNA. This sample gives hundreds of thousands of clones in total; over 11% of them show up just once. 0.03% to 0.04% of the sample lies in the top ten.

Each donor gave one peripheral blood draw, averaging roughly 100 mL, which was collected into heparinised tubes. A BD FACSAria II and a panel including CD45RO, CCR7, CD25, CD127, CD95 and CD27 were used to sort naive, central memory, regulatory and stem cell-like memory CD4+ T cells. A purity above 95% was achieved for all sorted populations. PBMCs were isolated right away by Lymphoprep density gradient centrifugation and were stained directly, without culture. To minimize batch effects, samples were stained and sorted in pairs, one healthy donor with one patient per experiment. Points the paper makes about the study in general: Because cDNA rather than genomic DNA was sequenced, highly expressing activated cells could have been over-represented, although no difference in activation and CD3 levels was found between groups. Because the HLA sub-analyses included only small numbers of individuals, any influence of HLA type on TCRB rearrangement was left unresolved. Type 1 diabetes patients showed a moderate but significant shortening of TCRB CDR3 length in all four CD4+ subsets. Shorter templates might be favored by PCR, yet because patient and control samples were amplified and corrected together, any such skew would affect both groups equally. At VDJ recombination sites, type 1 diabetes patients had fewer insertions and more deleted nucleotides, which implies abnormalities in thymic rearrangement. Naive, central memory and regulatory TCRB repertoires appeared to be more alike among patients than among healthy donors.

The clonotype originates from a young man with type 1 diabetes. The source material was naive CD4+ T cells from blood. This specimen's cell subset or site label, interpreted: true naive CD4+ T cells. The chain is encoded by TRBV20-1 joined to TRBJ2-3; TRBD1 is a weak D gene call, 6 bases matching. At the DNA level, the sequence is TGCAGTGTTAGGGGGTTTGATACGCAGTATTTT. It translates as CSVRGFDTQYF.